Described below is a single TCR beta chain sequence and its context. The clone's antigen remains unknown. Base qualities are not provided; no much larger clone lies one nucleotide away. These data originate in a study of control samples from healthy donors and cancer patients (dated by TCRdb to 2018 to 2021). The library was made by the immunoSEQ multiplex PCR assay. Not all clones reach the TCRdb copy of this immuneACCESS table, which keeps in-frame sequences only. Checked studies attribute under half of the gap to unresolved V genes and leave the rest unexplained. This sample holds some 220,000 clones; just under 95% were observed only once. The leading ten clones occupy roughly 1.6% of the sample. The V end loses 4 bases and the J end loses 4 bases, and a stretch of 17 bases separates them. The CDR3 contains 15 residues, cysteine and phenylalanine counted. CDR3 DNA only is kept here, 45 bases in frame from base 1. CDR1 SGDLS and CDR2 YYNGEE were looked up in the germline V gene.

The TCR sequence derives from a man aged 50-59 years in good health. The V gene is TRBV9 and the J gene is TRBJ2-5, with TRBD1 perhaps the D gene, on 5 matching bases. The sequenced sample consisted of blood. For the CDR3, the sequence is CASSRGQKPAETQYF. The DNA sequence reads TGTGCCAGCAGCAGGGGTCAAAAGCCCGCAGAGACCCAGTACTTC.